This T cell receptor (beta chain) came from a study of blood T cell repertoires in COVID-19. Study in general: Nucleic acid was either cDNA or gDNA, and it came from T cells, B-cell-depleted T cells, or PBMCs.

Generated by immunoSEQ multiplex PCR, the TCRdb table keeps only in-frame clones and is missing some. The sample yields some 100,000 clones, 80% to 90% seen once. This CDR3 contains 18 residues. Germline V CDR1 and CDR2: SGHVS, FQNEAQ. The germline V and J ends were trimmed by 1 base and 1 base, with 19 bases remaining between them. The sequenced sample was PBMCs or T cells enriched from blood (not recorded which). The TCR sequence derives from a woman in her fifties or sixties who had recovered from COVID-19. This sequence joins TRBV7-8 and TRBJ1-1; D is ambiguous. CDR3 in amino acids: CASSLEGGMDGWNTEAFF. Here the CDR3 DNA reads TGTGCCAGCAGCTTAGAGGGAGGGATGGACGGCTGGAACACTGAAGCTTTCTTT.